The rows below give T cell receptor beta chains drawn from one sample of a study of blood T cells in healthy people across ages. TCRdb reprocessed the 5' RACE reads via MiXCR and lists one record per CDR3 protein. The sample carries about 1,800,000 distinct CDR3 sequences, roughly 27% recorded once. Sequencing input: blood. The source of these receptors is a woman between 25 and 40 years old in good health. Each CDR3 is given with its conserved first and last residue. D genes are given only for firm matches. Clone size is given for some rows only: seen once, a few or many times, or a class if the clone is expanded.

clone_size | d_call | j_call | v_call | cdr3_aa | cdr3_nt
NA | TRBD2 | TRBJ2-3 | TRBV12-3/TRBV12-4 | CASSLAGGRGDTQYF | TGTGCCAGCAGCTTAGCGGGAGGGCGGGGAGATACGCAGTATTTT
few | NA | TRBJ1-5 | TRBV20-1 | CSARVTETQPQHF | TGCAGTGCTAGAGTAACGGAAACTCAGCCCCAGCATTTT
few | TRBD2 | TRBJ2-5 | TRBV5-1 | CASRPGPAGEETQYF | TGCGCCAGCAGGCCGGGACCAGCGGGGGAAGAGACCCAGTACTTC
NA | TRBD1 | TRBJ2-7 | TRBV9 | CASSNGQGATYEQYF | TGTGCCAGCAGCAACGGACAGGGGGCGACCTACGAGCAGTACTTC
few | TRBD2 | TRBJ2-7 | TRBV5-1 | CASSLFRTSGGNSYEQYF | TGCGCCAGCAGCTTGTTTAGGACTAGCGGGGGGAACTCCTACGAGCAGTACTTC
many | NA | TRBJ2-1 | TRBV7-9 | CASSPSSNNEQFF | TGTGCCAGCAGCCCCTCTTCCAACAATGAGCAGTTCTTC
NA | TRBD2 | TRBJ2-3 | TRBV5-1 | CASKETDYGRSSTDTQYF | TGCGCCAGCAAGGAGACCGATTACGGGAGGTCTTCCACAGATACGCAGTATTTT
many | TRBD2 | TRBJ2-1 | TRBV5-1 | CASSRTSGGYNEQFF | TGTGCCAGCAGCCGAACTAGCGGGGGGTACAATGAGCAGTTCTTC
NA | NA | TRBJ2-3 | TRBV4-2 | CASSQDVRDTQYF | TGTGCCAGCAGCCAAGATGTGCGAGATACGCAGTATTTT
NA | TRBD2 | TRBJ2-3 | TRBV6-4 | CASSTTSGTITDTLYF | TGTGCCAGCAGCACAACTAGCGGGACCATCACAGATACGCTGTATTTT
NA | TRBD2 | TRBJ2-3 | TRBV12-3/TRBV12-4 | CASSYRTSGSLADTQYF | TGTGCCAGCAGTTACCGGACTAGCGGGAGTTTAGCAGATACGCAGTATTTT
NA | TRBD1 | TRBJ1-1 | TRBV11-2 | CASSAGTGGTAFF | TGTGCCAGCAGCGCCGGGACAGGGGGCACAGCTTTCTTT
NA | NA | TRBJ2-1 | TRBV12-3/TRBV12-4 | CASNLRVRRNEQFF | TGTGCCAGCAACCTCAGGGTGCGCCGCAATGAGCAGTTCTTC
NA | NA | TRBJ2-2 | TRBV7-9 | CASSYPAQSTGELFF | TGTGCCAGCAGTTACCCGGCCCAGAGCACCGGGGAGCTGTTTTTT
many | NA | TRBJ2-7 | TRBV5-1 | CASSLDTNYEQYF | TGCGCCAGCAGCCTCGACACTAATTACGAGCAGTACTTC
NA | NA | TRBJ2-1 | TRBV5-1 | CASSLLQRTLSYNEQFF | TGCGCCAGCAGCCTCTTACAGCGTACGCTGTCCTACAATGAGCAGTTCTTC
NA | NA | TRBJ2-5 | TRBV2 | CASSVGFREEQYF | TGTGCCAGCAGTGTGGGGTTCAGGGAGGAGCAGTACTTC
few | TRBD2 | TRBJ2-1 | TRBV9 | CASSGSGGGYNEQFF | TGTGCCAGCAGCGGTAGCGGGGGAGGGTACAATGAGCAGTTCTTC
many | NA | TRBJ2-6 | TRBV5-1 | CASSLEGDVRSGANVLTF | TGCGCCAGCAGCTTAGAGGGGGACGTACGCTCTGGGGCCAACGTCCTGACTTTC
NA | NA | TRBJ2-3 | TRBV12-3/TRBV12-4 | CASGTAGPDTQYF | TGTGCCAGCGGAACAGCGGGCCCAGATACGCAGTATTTT
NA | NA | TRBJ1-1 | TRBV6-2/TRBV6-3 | CASSYEGRGYTEAFF | TGTGCCAGCAGTTACGAAGGCAGGGGCTACACTGAAGCTTTCTTT
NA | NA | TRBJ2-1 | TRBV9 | CASSVGDWGYNEQFF | TGTGCCAGCAGCGTTGGGGACTGGGGCTACAATGAGCAGTTCTTC
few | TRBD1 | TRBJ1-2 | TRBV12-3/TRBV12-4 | CASSPRDRGNSGYTF | TGTGCCAGCAGTCCCAGGGACAGGGGGAATTCTGGCTACACCTTC
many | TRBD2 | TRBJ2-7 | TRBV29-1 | CSVEDQASGLYEQYF | TGCAGCGTTGAAGATCAGGCTAGCGGCCTATACGAGCAGTACTTC
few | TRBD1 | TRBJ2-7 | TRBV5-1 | CASARGQGGFYEQYF | TGCGCCAGCGCCAGAGGACAGGGCGGATTTTACGAGCAGTACTTC
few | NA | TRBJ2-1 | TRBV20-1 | CSAEAGASSYNEQFF | TGCAGTGCTGAGGCGGGGGCGAGCTCCTACAATGAGCAGTTCTTC
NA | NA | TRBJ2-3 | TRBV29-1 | CSVGAGGTQYF | TGCAGCGTTGGGGCCGGGGGTACGCAGTATTTT
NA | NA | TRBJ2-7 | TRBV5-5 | CASSLELGKESYEQYF | TGTGCCAGCAGCTTGGAGTTGGGGAAGGAATCCTACGAGCAGTACTTC
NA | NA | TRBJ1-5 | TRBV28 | CASSSKKRGNQPQHF | TGTGCCAGCAGTAGTAAAAAACGGGGGAATCAGCCCCAGCATTTT
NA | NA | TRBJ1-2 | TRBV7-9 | CATRGSNYGYTF | TGTGCCACCCGGGGCTCTAACTATGGCTACACCTTC
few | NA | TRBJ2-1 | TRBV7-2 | CASSLAAGEQFF | TGTGCCAGCAGCTTGGCTGCAGGTGAGCAGTTCTTC
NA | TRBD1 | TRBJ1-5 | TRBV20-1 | CSASPSQGARSPQHF | TGCAGTGCTAGCCCCTCTCAGGGGGCGCGTTCTCCCCAGCATTTT
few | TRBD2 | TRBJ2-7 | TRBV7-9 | CAVERGTSVYEQYF | TGTGCCGTAGAGCGGGGGACTAGCGTCTACGAGCAGTACTTC
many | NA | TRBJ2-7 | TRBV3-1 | CASSQAGVNEQYF | TGTGCCAGCAGCCAAGCCGGAGTGAACGAGCAGTACTTC
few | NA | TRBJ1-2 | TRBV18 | CASSPSPFQGYTF | TGTGCCAGCTCACCGAGTCCGTTTCAGGGCTACACCTTC
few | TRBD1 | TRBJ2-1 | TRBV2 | CASSTGTGMYNEQFF | TGTGCCAGCAGTACCGGGACAGGGATGTACAATGAGCAGTTCTTC
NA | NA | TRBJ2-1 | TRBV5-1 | CASSLGEYKERFF | TGCGCCAGCAGCTTGGGGGAGTATAAAGAGCGGTTCTTC
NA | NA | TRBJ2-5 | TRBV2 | CASSYGRTGLETQYF | TGTGCCAGCAGTTACGGGAGGACAGGCTTGGAGACCCAGTACTTC
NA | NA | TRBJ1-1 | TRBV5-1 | CASSLKDTEAFF | TGCGCCAGCAGCTTGAAGGACACTGAAGCTTTCTTT
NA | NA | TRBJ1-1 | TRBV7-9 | CASSFGPGGDTEAFF | NA
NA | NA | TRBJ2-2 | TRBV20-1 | CSARDPWASTANTGELFF | TGCAGTGCTAGAGACCCGTGGGCGTCGACAGCGAACACCGGGGAGCTGTTTTTT